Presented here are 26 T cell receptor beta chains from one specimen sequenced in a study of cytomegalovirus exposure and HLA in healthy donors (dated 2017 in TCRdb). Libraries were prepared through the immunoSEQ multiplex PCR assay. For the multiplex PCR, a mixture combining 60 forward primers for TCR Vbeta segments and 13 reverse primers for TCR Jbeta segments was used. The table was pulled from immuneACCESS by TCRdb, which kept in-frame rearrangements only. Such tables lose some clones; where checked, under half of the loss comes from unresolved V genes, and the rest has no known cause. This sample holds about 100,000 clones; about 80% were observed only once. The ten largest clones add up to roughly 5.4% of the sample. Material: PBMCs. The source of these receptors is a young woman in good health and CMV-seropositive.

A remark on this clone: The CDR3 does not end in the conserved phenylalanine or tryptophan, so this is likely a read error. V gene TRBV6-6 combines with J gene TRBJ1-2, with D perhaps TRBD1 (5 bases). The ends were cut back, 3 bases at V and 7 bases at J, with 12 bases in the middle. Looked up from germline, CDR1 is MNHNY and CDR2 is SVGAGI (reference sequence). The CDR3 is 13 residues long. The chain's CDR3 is CASSYGGVFGYTV. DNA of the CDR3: TGTGCCAGCAGTTATGGGGGGGTGTTTGGCTACACCGTC.

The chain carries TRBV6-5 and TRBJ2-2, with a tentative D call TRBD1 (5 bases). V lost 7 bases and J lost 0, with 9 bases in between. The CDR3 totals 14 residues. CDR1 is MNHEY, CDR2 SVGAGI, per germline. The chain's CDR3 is CASMWTTNTGELFF. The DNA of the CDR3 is TGTGCCAGCATGTGGACAACGAACACCGGGGAGCTGTTTTTT.

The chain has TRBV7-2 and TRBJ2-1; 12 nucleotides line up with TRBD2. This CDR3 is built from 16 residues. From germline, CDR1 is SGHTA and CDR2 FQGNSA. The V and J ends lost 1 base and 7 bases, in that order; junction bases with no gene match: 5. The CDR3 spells CASSLVTSGRGNEQFF. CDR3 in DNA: TGTGCCAGCAGCTTAGTGACTAGCGGGAGAGGAAATGAGCAGTTCTTC. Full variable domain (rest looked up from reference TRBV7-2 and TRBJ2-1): GAGVSQSPSNKVTEKGKDVELRCDPISGHTALYWYRQSLGQGLEFLIYFQGNSAPDKSGLPSDRFSAERTGGSVSTLTIQRTQQEDSAVYLCASSLVTSGRGNEQFFGPGTRLTVL.

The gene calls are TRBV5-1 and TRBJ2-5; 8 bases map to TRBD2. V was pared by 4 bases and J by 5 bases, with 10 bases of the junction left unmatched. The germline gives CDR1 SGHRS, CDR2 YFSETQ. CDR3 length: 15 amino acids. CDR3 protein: CASSPPGLGTETQYF. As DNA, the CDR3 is TGCGCCAGCAGCCCGCCGGGACTAGGGACTGAGACCCAGTACTTC.

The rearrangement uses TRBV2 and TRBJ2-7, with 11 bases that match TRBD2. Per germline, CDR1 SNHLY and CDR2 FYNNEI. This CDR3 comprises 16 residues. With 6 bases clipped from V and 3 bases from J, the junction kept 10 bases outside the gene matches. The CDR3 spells CASRETGTSGNYEQYF. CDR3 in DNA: TGTGCCAGCAGGGAGACCGGGACTAGCGGAAACTACGAGCAGTACTTC.

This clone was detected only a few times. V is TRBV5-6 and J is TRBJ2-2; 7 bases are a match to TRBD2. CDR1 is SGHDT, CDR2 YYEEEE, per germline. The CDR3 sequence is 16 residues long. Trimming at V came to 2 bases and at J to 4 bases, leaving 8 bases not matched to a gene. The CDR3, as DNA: TGTGCCAGCAGCTTAGTGGGAGGGCCCGGCACCGGGGAGCTGTTTTTT. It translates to CASSLVGGPGTGELFF.

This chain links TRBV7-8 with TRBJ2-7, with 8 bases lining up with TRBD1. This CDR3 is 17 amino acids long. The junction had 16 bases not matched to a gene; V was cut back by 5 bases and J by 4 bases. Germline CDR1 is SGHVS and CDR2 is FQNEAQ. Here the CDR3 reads CASSRHNRGVDGYEQYF. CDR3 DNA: TGTGCCAGCAGCCGACATAACAGGGGGGTAGATGGTTACGAGCAGTACTTC.

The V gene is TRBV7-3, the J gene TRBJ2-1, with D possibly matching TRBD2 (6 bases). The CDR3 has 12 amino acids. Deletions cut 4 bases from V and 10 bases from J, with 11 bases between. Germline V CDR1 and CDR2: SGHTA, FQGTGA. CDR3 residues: CASSSSSGEQFF. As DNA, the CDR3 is TGTGCCAGCAGCTCCTCGAGCGGGGAGCAGTTCTTC.

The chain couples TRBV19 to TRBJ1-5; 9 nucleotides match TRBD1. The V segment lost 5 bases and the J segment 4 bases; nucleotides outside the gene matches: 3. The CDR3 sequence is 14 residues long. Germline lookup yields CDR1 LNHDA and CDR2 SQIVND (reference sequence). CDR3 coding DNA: TGTGCCAGTAGTCAGGACAGGGGTAATCAGCCCCAGCATTTT. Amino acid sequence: CASSQDRGNQPQHF.

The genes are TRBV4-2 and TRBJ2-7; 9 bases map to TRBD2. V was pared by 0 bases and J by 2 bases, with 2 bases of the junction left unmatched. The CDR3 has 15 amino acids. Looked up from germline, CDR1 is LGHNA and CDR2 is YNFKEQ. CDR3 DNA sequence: TGTGCCAGCAGCCAAGAGACTAGCGGCCCCTACGAGCAGTACTTC. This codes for CASSQETSGPYEQYF.

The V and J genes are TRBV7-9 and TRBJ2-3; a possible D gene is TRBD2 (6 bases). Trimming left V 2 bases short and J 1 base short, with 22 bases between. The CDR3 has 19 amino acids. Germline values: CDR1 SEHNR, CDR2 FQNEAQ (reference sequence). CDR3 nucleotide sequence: TGTGCCAGCAGCTTATTTGGGCCCTCGGGGGATGGCGGCACAGATACGCAGTATTTT. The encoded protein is CASSLFGPSGDGGTDTQYF. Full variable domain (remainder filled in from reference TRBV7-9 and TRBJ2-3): DTGVSQNPRHKITKRGQNVTFRCDPISEHNRLYWYRQTLGQGPEFLTYFQNEAQLEKSRLLSDRFSAERPKGSFSTLEIQRTEQGDSAMYLCASSLFGPSGDGGTDTQYFGPGTRLTVL.

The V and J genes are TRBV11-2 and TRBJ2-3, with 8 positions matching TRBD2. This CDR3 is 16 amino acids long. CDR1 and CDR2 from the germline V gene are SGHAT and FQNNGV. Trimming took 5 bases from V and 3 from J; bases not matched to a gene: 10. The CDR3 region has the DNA TGTGCCAGCAGCCCTTCAGCGGGAGTAAGGACAGATACGCAGTATTTT. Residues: CASSPSAGVRTDTQYF.

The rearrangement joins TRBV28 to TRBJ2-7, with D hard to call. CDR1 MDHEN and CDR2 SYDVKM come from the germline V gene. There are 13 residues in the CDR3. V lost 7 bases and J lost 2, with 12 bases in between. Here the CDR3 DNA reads TGTGCCAGCACCGCCGGTGAGACCTACGAGCAGTACTTC. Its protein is CASTAGETYEQYF.

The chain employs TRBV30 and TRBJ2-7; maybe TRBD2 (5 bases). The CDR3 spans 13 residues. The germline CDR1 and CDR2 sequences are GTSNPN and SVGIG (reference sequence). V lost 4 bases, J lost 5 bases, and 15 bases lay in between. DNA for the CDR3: TGTGCCTGGACTGAGGGTGGCCGGAACGAGCAGTACTTC. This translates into CAWTEGGRNEQYF.

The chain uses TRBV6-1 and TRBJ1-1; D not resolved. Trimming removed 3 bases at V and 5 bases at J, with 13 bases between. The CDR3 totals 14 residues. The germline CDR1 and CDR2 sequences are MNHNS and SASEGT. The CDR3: CASSERPTGTEAFF. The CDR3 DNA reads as TGTGCCAGCAGTGAGAGGCCCACGGGGACTGAAGCTTTCTTT.

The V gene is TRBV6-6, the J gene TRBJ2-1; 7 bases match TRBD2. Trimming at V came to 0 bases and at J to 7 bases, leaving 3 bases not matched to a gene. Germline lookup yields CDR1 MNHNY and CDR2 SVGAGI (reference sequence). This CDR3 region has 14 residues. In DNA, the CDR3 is TGTGCCAGCAGTTACTCGTTGGGAGGGAATGAGCAGTTCTTC. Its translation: CASSYSLGGNEQFF.

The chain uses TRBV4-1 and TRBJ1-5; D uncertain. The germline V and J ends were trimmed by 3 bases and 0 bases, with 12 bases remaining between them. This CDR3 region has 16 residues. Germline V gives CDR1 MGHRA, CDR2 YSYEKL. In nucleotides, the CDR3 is TGCGCCAGCAGCCATCCCACGACGGGTAGCAATCAGCCCCAGCATTTT. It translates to CASSHPTTGSNQPQHF.

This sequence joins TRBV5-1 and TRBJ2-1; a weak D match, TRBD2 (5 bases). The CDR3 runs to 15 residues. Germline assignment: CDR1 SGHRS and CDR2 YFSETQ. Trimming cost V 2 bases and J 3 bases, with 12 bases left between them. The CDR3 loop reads CASSFSGEFYNEQFF. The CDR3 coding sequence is TGCGCCAGCAGCTTCTCCGGGGAGTTCTACAATGAGCAGTTCTTC. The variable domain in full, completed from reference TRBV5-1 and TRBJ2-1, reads KAGVTQTPRYLIKTRGQQVTLSCSPISGHRSVSWYQQTPGQGLQFLFEYFSETQRNKGNFPGRFSGRQFSNSRSEMNVSTLELGDSALYLCASSFSGEFYNEQFFGPGTRLTVL.

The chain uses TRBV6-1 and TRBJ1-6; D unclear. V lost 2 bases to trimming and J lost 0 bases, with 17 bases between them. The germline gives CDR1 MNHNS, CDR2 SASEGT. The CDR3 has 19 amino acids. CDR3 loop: CASSEPNQAISSYNSPLHF. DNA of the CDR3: TGTGCCAGCAGTGAACCGAATCAGGCGATTAGCTCCTATAATTCACCCCTCCACTTT.

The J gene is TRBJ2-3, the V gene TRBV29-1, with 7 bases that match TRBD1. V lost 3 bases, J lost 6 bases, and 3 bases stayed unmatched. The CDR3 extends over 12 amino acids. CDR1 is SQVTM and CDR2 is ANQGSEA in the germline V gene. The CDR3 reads CSVDTGADTQYF. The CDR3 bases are TGCAGCGTTGATACAGGGGCGGATACGCAGTATTTT.

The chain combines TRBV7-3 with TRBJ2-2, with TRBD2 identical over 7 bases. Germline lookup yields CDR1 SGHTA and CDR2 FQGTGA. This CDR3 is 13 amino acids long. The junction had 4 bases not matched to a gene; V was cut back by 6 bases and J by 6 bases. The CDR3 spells CASSLGLAGELFF. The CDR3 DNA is TGTGCCAGCAGTCTAGGACTAGCCGGGGAGCTGTTTTTT. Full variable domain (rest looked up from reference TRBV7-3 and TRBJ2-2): GAGVSQTPSNKVTEKGKYVELRCDPISGHTALYWYRQSLGQGPEFLIYFQGTGAADDSGLPNDRFFAVRPEGSVSTLKIQRTERGDSAVYLCASSLGLAGELFFGEGSRLTVL.

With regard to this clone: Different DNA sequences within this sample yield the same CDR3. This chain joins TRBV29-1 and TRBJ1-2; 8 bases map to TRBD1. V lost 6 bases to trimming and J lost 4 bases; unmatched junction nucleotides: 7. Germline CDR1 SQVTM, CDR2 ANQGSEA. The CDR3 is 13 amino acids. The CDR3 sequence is CSVVGTGGYGYTF. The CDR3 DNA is TGCAGCGTGGTTGGGACAGGAGGCTATGGCTACACCTTC.

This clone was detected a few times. The CDR3 DNA follows: TGTGCCACCAGCAAAGACTATGCCGGAGGACAGTCTTACGAGCAGTACTTC. Translating gives CATSKDYAGGQSYEQYF. The rearrangement links TRBV15 to TRBJ2-7, with D possibly matching TRBD1 (6 bases). There are 17 residues in the CDR3. The germline V gene encodes CDR1 LNHNV and CDR2 YYDKDF (reference sequence). Trimming left V 4 bases short and J 4 bases short, with 23 bases between.

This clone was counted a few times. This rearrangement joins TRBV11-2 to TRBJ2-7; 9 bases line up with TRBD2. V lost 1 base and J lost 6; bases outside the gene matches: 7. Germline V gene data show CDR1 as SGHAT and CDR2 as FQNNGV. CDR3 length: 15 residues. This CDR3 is CASSLVGTSWREQYF. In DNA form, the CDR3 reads TGTGCCAGCAGCTTAGTTGGGACTAGCTGGCGCGAGCAGTACTTC.

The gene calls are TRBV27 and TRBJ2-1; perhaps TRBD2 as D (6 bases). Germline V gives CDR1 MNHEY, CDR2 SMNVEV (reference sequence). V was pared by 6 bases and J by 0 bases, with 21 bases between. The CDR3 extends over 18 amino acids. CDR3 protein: CASSQSSQRTNSYNEQFF. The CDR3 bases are TGTGCCAGCAGCCAATCATCACAGCGGACTAACTCCTACAATGAGCAGTTCTTC.

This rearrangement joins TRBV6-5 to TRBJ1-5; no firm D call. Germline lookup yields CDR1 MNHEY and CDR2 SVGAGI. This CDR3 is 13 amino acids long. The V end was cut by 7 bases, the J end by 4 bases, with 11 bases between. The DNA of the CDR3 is TGTGCCAGCAAGCGGCAGCCGAATCAGCCCCAGCATTTT. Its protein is CASKRQPNQPQHF.